What follows are 20 T cell receptor beta chains derived from one specimen sequenced in a study of technical replicates of blood from several donors. Sequencing used immunoSEQ multiplex PCR; TCRdb keeps in-frame clones, though not all of them. The sample lists about 83,000 clones; just over 95% were seen once. The sequencing input was T cells isolated from PBMCs. The receptors derive from a human donor in good health.

The gene calls are TRBV4-1 and TRBJ1-5; perhaps TRBD1 as D (5 bases). From germline, CDR1 is MGHRA and CDR2 YSYEKL. V lost 0 bases, J lost 6 bases, and 12 bases lay in between. The CDR3 has 15 amino acids. In DNA form, the CDR3 reads TGCGCCAGCAGCCAAGATCGAGGGGAGGGTCAGCCCCAGCATTTT. Protein sequence: CASSQDRGEGQPQHF.

V and J are TRBV5-1 and TRBJ2-2, with 11 bases identical to TRBD2. Germline assignment: CDR1 SGHRS and CDR2 YFSETQ. CDR3 length: 15 residues. Unmatched junction bases numbered 4, after V lost 4 bases and J lost 5 bases. Here the CDR3 reads CASSPTSGKTGELFF. CDR3 DNA sequence: TGCGCCAGCAGCCCGACTAGCGGGAAGACCGGGGAGCTGTTTTTT.

This clone appeared once. This chain links TRBV27 with TRBJ2-2, with 8 bases identical to TRBD1. The germline V gene encodes CDR1 MNHEY and CDR2 SMNVEV (reference sequence). The trim removed 5 bases at V and 4 bases at J, leaving 3 bases unmatched. The CDR3 has 14 amino acids. The CDR3: CASSGQGSTGELFF. In DNA, the CDR3 is TGTGCCAGCAGTGGACAGGGTAGCACCGGGGAGCTGTTTTTT.

The J gene is TRBJ1-3, the V gene TRBV19; 9 nucleotides line up with TRBD1. Trimming at V came to 4 bases and at J to 7 bases, leaving 8 bases not matched to a gene. Germline V gene data show CDR1 as LNHDA and CDR2 as SQIVND (reference sequence). This CDR3 region has 15 residues. This chain's CDR3 is CASSTINRGLNTIYF. CDR3 bases: TGTGCCAGTAGTACCATAAACAGGGGGCTCAACACCATATATTTT.

The rearrangement uses TRBV19 and TRBJ1-1; no clear D. Germline V CDR1 and CDR2: LNHDA, SQIVND (reference sequence). The CDR3 consists of 14 residues. Deletions cut 1 base from V and 2 bases from J, with 8 bases between. CDR3 nucleotides: TGTGCCAGTAGTATAGGCGGCAGAAACACTGAAGCTTTCTTT. Protein product: CASSIGGRNTEAFF.

This chain links TRBV4-1 with TRBJ1-2, with D perhaps TRBD1 (5 bases). The CDR3 is made up of 11 amino acids. V lost 1 base to trimming and J lost 14 bases, with 11 bases between them. The germline CDR1 and CDR2 sequences are MGHRA and YSYEKL. Here the CDR3 DNA reads TGCGCCAGCAGCCAAGCAGGGCAGAGAACCTTC. This sequence encodes CASSQAGQRTF.

The CDR3 region has the DNA TGTGCCAGCTCACCATCATGGACAGGGAACGAAAAACTGTTTTTT. Protein sequence: CASSPSWTGNEKLFF. This chain links TRBV18 with TRBJ1-4; 8 positions agree with TRBD1. CDR3 length: 15 residues. Looked up from germline, CDR1 is KGHSH and CDR2 is LQKENI. V gave up 2 bases and J gave up 8 bases; unmatched junction bases: 7.

This chain joins TRBV10-3 and TRBJ2-3; 7 bases line up with TRBD2. The CDR3 length is 14 residues. The V gene's germline CDR1 is ENHRY and CDR2 SYGVKD. J lost 4 bases, V lost 10 bases, and 11 bases had no gene match. CDR3 in DNA: TGTGCCACCCTGCGGGAGTTATTTCCAGATACGCAGTATTTT. This gives the protein CATLRELFPDTQYF.

The chain combines TRBV12-5 with TRBJ2-3; 9 positions agree with TRBD1. Per germline, CDR1 LGHNT and CDR2 FRNRAP. V was clipped by 6 bases and J by 3 bases; unmatched bases: 7. This CDR3 comprises 15 residues. CDR3 residues: CASGPGTGRTDTQYF. The DNA for the CDR3 is TGTGCTAGTGGCCCAGGGACAGGGCGAACAGATACGCAGTATTTT.

V and J are TRBV18 and TRBJ2-7; D is unresolved. Trimming cost V 6 bases and J 0 bases, with 9 bases left between them. Germline loops: CDR1 KGHSH, CDR2 LQKENI. CDR3 length: 13 amino acids. CDR3 bases: TGTGCCAGCTCTGGAAACAGCTCCTACGAGCAGTACTTC. Translating gives CASSGNSSYEQYF.

The chain joins TRBV19 to TRBJ1-5; D might be TRBD1 (5 bases). Trimming pared 2 bases from V and 6 bases from J, leaving 5 bases between. The CDR3 consists of 12 residues. CDR1 and CDR2 (germline): LNHDA, SQIVND (reference sequence). The CDR3 loop reads CASSIRGQPQHF. CDR3 sequence (DNA): TGTGCCAGTAGTATAAGGGGTCAGCCCCAGCATTTT.

The J gene is TRBJ2-1, the V gene TRBV11-3, with 10 bases lining up with TRBD2. V shed 4 bases, J shed 5 bases, and the junction held 8 bases outside the gene matches. CDR1 is SGHNT, CDR2 YENEEA, per germline. The CDR3 is 16 residues long. CDR3 region: CASSSGTSARNNEQFF. For the CDR3, the DNA is TGTGCCAGCAGCTCAGGGACTAGCGCGAGAAACAATGAGCAGTTCTTC.

The chain combines TRBV5-6 with TRBJ1-2; D gene unclear. Germline-derived CDR1 and CDR2 are SGHDT and YYEEEE. This CDR3 region has 14 residues. V lost 2 bases, J lost 7 bases, and 15 bases lay in between. The DNA of the CDR3 is TGTGCCAGCAGCTTAGCGGGCTACCCAACTGGCTACACCTTC. Amino acids: CASSLAGYPTGYTF.

The chain is built from TRBV5-1 and TRBJ1-3, with D hard to call. In germline, CDR1 is SGHRS, CDR2 YFSETQ. The CDR3 covers 14 residues. V lost 4 bases and J lost 1, with 9 bases in between. The CDR3 nucleotides read TGCGCCAGCAGCGGAGGGTTATCTGGAAACACCATATATTTT. Translation gives CASSGGLSGNTIYF.

The chain has TRBV9 and TRBJ1-4; 8 bases are shared with TRBD1. CDR1 SGDLS and CDR2 YYNGEE come from the germline V gene. V shed 4 bases, J shed 6 bases, and the junction held 5 bases outside the gene matches. CDR3 size: 14 residues. Here the CDR3 reads CASSKGQVDEKLFF. CDR3 coding DNA: TGTGCCAGCAGCAAGGGACAGGTGGATGAAAAACTGTTTTTT.

This rearrangement joins TRBV2 to TRBJ1-2; possible D gene TRBD1, 5 bases. The V and J ends lost 7 bases and 8 bases respectively, with 23 bases between them. Germline V gene sequence: CDR1 SNHLY, CDR2 FYNNEI. The CDR3 spans 15 residues. CDR3 nucleotide sequence: TGTGCCAGCATTATTACAGGAGAGCGTCTCGGCGGCTACACCTTC. It yields the protein CASIITGERLGGYTF.

The V call is TRBV5-6, the J call TRBJ2-1; 12 bases are shared with TRBD2. The J segment lost 7 bases and the V segment lost 5 bases, leaving 7 bases of the junction unmatched. Per the germline V gene, CDR1 is SGHDT and CDR2 is YYEEEE. This CDR3 has 15 amino acids. CDR3 nucleotide sequence: TGTGCCAGCAGGCTAGCGGGAGGGCCGGGGAATGAGCAGTTCTTC. Protein: CASRLAGGPGNEQFF.

The chain employs TRBV5-1 and TRBJ1-2, with 11 bases lining up with TRBD1. This CDR3 has 17 residues. The germline CDR1 and CDR2 sequences are SGHRS and YFSETQ. The trim removed 1 base at V and 0 bases at J, leaving 5 bases unmatched. The CDR3, as DNA: TGCGCCAGCAGCTTGTATTGGGACAGGGGGGCTAACTATGGCTACACCTTC. It specifies CASSLYWDRGANYGYTF.

This chain connects TRBV6-6 to TRBJ1-3; 7 positions agree with TRBD1. The J segment lost 0 bases and the V segment lost 5 bases, leaving 4 bases of the junction unmatched. CDR3 length: 15 amino acids. Germline V gene data show CDR1 as MNHNY and CDR2 as SVGAGI (reference sequence). CDR3 protein: CASSRQGLSGNTIYF. The CDR3, as DNA: TGTGCCAGCAGTCGACAGGGCCTCTCTGGAAACACCATATATTTT.

This chain connects TRBV10-3 to TRBJ2-7; 9 bases are shared with TRBD1. The length of the CDR3 is 13 residues. Germline assignment: CDR1 ENHRY and CDR2 SYGVKD. V trimming: 5 bases; J trimming: 5 bases; junction bases outside the gene matches: 4. The CDR3 nucleotides are TGTGCCATCAGTAGGGACAGGGAGGACGAGCAGTACTTC. Encoded protein: CAISRDREDEQYF.